This TCR beta chain was identified in a study of blood T cell repertoires in COVID-19. Overall study context: Sources were T cells, B-cell-depleted T cells, or PBMCs; the material itself was cDNA or gDNA.

Per the original data handling: Cell counts per sample came from amplifying reference gene primers. Using immunoSEQ multiplex PCR, the repertoire was profiled, and TCRdb retains in-frame clones only, with some absent. The V and J calls and clone size are taken from that table; D and trimming were inferred from the DNA. The sample lists about 270,000 clones, 65% to 90% occurring once. The CDR3 spans 16 residues. CDR1 is MNHEY, CDR2 SMNVEV, per germline (reference sequence). The V and J ends lost 10 bases and 2 bases, in that order; junction bases with no gene match: 13. A single count supports this clone.

The chain couples TRBV27 to TRBJ2-2, with 7 positions matching TRBD1. This TCR was recovered from a woman in her sixties with active or convalescent COVID-19. The sample was peripheral blood. The CDR3 protein is CATRFRQGVNTGELFF. DNA for the CDR3: TGTGCCACCCGTTTCCGGCAGGGGGTAAACACCGGGGAGCTGTTTTTT.